This TCR beta chain was captured by sequencing in a study of blood T cell repertoires in COVID-19. Per germline, CDR1 MDHEN and CDR2 SYDVKM. The CDR3 consists of 18 residues. V shed 6 bases and J shed 0 bases, with 21 bases lying between them. Measured with immunoSEQ multiplex PCR; TCRdb has only the in-frame clones, and not every one. The repertoire holds 200,000 to 250,000 clones, with approximately 80% as singletons. The chain is built from TRBV28 and TRBJ1-5, with no clear D. The receptor was derived from a man younger than 45 with acute COVID-19. The sample was PBMCs or T cells enriched from blood (not recorded which). The CDR3 sequence: CASRTDWPSPDSNQPQHF. The DNA for the CDR3 is TGTGCCAGCAGAACGGACTGGCCGTCTCCTGATAGCAATCAGCCCCAGCATTTT.